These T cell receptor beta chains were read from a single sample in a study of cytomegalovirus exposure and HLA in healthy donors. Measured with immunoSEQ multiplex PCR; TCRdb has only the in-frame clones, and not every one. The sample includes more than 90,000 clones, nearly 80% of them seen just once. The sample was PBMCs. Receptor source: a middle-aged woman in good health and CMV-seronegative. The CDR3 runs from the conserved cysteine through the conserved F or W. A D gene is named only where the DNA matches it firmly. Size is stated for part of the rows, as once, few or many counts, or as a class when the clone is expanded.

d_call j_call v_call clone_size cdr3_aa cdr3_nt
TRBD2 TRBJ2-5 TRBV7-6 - CASSLGLAGTQETQYF TGTGCCAGCAGCTTAGGACTAGCGGGAACCCAAGAGACCCAGTACTTC
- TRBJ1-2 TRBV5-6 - CASSFGPGGAGNYGYTF -
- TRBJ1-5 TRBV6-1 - CASSEIWTENQPQHF TGTGCCAGCAGTGAAATCTGGACTGAAAATCAGCCCCAGCATTTT
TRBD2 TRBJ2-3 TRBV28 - CASSLTSGRFTDTQYF TGTGCCAGCAGTTTGACTAGCGGGAGATTCACAGATACGCAGTATTTT
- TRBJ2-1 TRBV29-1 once CSVANSGNEQFF TGCAGCGTTGCGAATAGCGGCAATGAGCAGTTCTTC
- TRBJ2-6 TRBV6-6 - CACFRGHNPGANVLTF TGTGCCTGCTTCAGGGGACACAACCCTGGGGCCAACGTCCTGACTTTC
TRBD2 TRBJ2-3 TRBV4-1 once CASSHAGGAGGPTDTQYF TGCGCCAGCAGCCACGCGGGGGGAGCGGGAGGGCCTACAGATACGCAGTATTTT
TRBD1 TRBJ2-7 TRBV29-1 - CSVEDRNRGLTYEQYF TGCAGCGTTGAAGATCGGAACAGGGGGCTCACCTACGAGCAGTACTTC
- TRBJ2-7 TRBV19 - CASSIGSGMDEQYF TGTGCCAGTAGTATAGGTTCAGGGATGGACGAGCAGTACTTC
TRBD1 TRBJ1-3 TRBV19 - CATAEGAGGNTIYF TGTGCCACCGCCGAGGGGGCAGGTGGAAACACCATATATTTT
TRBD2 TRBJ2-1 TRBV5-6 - CASSTSAWRGNEQFF TGTGCCAGCAGCACTAGCGCCTGGAGGGGCAATGAGCAGTTCTTC
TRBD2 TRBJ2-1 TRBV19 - CASSIQAGVYNEQFF TGTGCCAGTAGTATCCAAGCGGGGGTTTACAATGAGCAGTTCTTC
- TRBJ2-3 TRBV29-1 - CSVAGGTDTQYF TGCAGCGTTGCGGGGGGCACAGATACGCAGTATTTT
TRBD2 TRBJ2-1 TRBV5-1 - CASSLLAGGDEQFF TGCGCCAGCAGCCTGCTAGCGGGAGGGGATGAGCAGTTCTTC
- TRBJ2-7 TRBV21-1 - CASSKVTGMSYEQYF TGTGCCAGCAGCAAAGTTACAGGGATGAGCTACGAGCAGTACTTC
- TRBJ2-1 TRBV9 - CASSVGATSNNEQFF TGTGCCAGCAGCGTAGGAGCTACCTCGAACAATGAGCAGTTCTTC
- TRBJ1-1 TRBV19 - CASSIQGSEAFF TGTGCCAGTAGTATACAGGGGAGTGAAGCTTTCTTT
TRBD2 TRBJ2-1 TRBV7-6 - CASSLRREGGREQFF TGTGCCAGCAGCTTAAGGCGGGAGGGCGGACGGGAGCAGTTCTTC
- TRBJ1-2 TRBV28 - CASSLAVRRGYTF TGTGCCAGCAGTTTAGCGGTTAGGCGGGGCTACACCTTC
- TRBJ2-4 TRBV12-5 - CASGSDWGIQYF TGTGCTAGTGGTTCGGACTGGGGCATTCAGTACTTC
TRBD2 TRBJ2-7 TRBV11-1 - CASSLLSRERAYEQYF TGTGCCAGCAGCTTATTGTCGCGGGAGCGAGCCTACGAGCAGTACTTC
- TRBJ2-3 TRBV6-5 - CASTRGRLDTQYF TGTGCCAGCACCCGAGGGAGGCTTGATACGCAGTATTTT
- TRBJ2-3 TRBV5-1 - CASMGVGDTQYF TGCGCCAGCATGGGAGTTGGAGATACGCAGTATTTT
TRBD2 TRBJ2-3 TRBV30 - CAWSPPGLASLDTQYF TGTGCCTGGAGTCCACCGGGACTAGCGTCCCTAGATACGCAGTATTTT
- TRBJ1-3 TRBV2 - CASKEISGNTIYF TGTGCCAGCAAGGAGATCTCTGGAAACACCATATATTTT
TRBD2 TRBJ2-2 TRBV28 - CASSSYKTSATGELFF TGTGCCAGCAGTTCCTATAAGACTAGCGCCACCGGGGAGCTGTTTTTT
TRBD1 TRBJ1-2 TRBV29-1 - CSVDDGQGFEGYTF TGCAGCGTTGACGATGGACAGGGATTTGAAGGCTACACCTTC
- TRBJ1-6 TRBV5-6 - CASSLDARALSNSPLHF TGTGCCAGCAGCTTGGATGCCAGGGCATTGTCGAATTCACCCCTCCACTTT
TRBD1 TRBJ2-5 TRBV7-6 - CASSLAAGGETQYF TGTGCCAGCAGCTTAGCGGCAGGGGGAGAGACCCAGTACTTC
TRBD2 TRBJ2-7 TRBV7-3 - CASSPSGLAGYEQYF TGTGCCAGCAGCCCTTCGGGACTAGCGGGCTACGAGCAGTACTTC
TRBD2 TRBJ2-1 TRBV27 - CASSSGGGRHYNEQFF TGTGCCAGCAGTTCGGGAGGCGGGAGACACTACAATGAGCAGTTCTTC
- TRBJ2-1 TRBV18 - CASSQRSGNEQFF TGTGCCAGCTCGCAAAGAAGCGGAAATGAGCAGTTCTTC
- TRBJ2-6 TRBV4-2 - CASSQEDSSGANVLTF TGTGCCAGCAGCCAAGAGGACAGCTCTGGGGCCAACGTCCTGACTTTC
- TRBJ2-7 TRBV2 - CASGGRQTYEQYF TGTGCCAGCGGGGGCAGGCAGACCTACGAGCAGTACTTC
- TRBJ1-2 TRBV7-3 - CASSLPEVRGYTF TGTGCCAGCAGCTTACCAGAGGTACGGGGCTACACCTTC
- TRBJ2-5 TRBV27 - CASSQDLTRLREQYF TGTGCCAGCAGTCAAGACTTGACTAGACTGAGGGAGCAGTACTTC
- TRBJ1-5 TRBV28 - CASLPAAQGQPQHF TGTGCCAGCCTCCCTGCCGCACAGGGCCAGCCCCAGCATTTT
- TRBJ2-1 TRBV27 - CASSRGFSYNEQFF TGTGCCAGCAGTCGGGGATTCTCCTACAATGAGCAGTTCTTC
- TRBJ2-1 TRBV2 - CASSVYSPGGNEQFF TGTGCCAGCAGTGTATACTCCCCCGGAGGAAATGAGCAGTTCTTC
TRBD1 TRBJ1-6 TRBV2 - CASSGDRGGPPLHF TGTGCCAGCAGTGGGGACAGGGGTGGGCCACCCCTCCACTTT
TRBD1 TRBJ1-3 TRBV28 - CASSSFDRGRSDGNTIYF TGTGCCAGCAGTTCCTTCGACAGGGGGCGCTCCGATGGAAACACCATATATTTT
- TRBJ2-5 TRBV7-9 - CSSSLRQQETQYF TGTTCCAGCAGCCTAAGACAGCAAGAGACCCAGTACTTC
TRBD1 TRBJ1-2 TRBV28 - CASSFPGGTGGGYTF TGTGCCAGCAGTTTCCCTGGGGGGACAGGGGGTGGCTACACCTTC
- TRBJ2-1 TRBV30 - CAWSVGGEQFF TGTGCCTGGAGCGTGGGGGGTGAGCAGTTCTTC
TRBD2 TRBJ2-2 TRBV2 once CASSLTSGGTGELFF TGTGCCAGCAGCCTCACTAGCGGCGGGACCGGGGAGCTGTTTTTT
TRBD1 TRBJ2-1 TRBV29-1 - CSVEPGTGLGVEQFF TGCAGCGTTGAGCCCGGGACAGGACTTGGGGTTGAGCAGTTCTTC
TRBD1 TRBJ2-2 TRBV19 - CASRRQGNTGELFF TGTGCCAGTAGGAGACAGGGGAACACCGGGGAGCTGTTTTTT
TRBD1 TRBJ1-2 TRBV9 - CASSFRTGNGYTF TGTGCCAGCAGCTTCCGGACAGGAAATGGCTACACCTTC
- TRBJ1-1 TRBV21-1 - CASSKDNKTIRYRSREAFF TGTGCCAGCAGCAAAGATAACAAAACTATCCGATACCGCTCTCGTGAAGCTTTCTTT
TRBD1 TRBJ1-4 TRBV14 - CASSPVNRGNEKLFF TGTGCCAGCAGCCCAGTGAACAGGGGGAATGAAAAACTGTTTTTT
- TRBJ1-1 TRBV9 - CASSPRQGTNTEAFF TGTGCCAGCAGCCCCCGGCAGGGGACGAACACTGAAGCTTTCTTT
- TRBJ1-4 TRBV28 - CASSSSTGRSEKLFF -
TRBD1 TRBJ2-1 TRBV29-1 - CSARGPGQGRNEQFF TGCAGCGCCCGAGGCCCGGGACAGGGGAGAAATGAGCAGTTCTTC